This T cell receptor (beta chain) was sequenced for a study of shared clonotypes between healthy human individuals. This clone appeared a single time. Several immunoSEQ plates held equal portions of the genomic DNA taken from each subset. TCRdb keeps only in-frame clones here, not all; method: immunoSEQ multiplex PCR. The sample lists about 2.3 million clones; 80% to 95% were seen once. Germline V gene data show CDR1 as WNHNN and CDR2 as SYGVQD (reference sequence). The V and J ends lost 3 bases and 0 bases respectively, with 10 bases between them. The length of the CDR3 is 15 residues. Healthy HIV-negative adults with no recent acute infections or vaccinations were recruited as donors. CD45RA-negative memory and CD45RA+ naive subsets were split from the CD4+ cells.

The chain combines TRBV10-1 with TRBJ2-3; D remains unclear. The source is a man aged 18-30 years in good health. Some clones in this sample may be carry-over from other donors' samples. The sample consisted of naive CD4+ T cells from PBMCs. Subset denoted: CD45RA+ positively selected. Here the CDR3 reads CASSDYSSSTDTQYF. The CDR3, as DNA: TGCGCCAGCAGTGATTACTCATCTAGCACAGATACGCAGTATTTT.